This TCR beta chain was obtained from a study of cytomegalovirus exposure and HLA in healthy donors (dated by TCRdb to the late 2010s). For context, the study as a whole: In an earlier analysis of fewer than 750 of the donors, less than 350 Gb of sequence data and 90 million to 120 million unique TCR beta sequences from 180 million or so T cells were reported. Class I and class II HLA loci were covered by the typing at four-digit resolution. Roughly 5 DR-DQ haplotypes were handled as single units for association and clustering, since linkage in the cohort was strong. Besides the first cohort of roughly 660 subjects, a separate validation cohort made up of about 120 different subjects was used. A later genetic analysis used genome-wide SNP genotypes for about 60% of the roughly 670 donors, treating that subset as a discovery cohort. To predict cytomegalovirus infection status, the study combined high-throughput TCR immunosequencing, statistical association of individual TCRs with disease status, and machine learning. All discovery cohort repertoires had been generated using a single sequencing platform. Typing coverage varied by locus: roughly 629-640 donors for A, B, C, DRB1 and DQB1; approximately 520 for DQA1; more than 600 for DPA1; approximately 450 for DPB1. The genetic ancestry cluster associated with self-reported Caucasian donors included approximately 85% of the approximately 430 genotyped donors. In a later analysis, previously published TCR beta repertoires from 500 to 750 donors were re-analyzed and high-resolution HLA genotyping was added so that TCR occurrence patterns could be studied. An early release that covered 640 HLA-typed donors contained 300 to 350 gigabases of sequencing data and tens of millions of unique TCR sequences. The study aimed to test whether cataloging public T cell receptors could reveal signatures of past pathogen exposure. Among 350 to 400 genotyped donors of the cohort, an average of about 240,000 unique TCR beta nucleotide sequences were sequenced per donor, 15% to 20% of them non-productive. Using immunosequencing, the study profiled T cell repertoires from some 670 subjects and related those repertoires to cytomegalovirus serostatus. To decide whether each TCR beta V gene segment behaved as functional or pseudogenic, an earlier analysis of some 540 of the donors relied on high-throughput TCR beta sequencing. The later analysis used no new phenotypic data to find candidate immune exposures, relying instead on TCR beta sequences and their occurrence across donors. Donor age, sex, ethnicity and CMV serostatus were compiled alongside the repertoire data. Summary of the overall study and its limitations: The study listed approximately 160 TCR beta chains as associated with cytomegalovirus. In a later genetic analysis, a missense DCLRE1C variant was associated with V-gene and J-gene trimming of TCR beta chains, and the association was replicated in an independent cohort. In a later analysis, HLA-associated TCR beta chains showed more clonal expansion and lower generation probabilities than non-associated chains that were equally common. Correlated functional status among segregating V segments might be attributable to linkage disequilibrium, but an unknown experimental factor could not be ruled out. According to a later analysis, most CMV-associated TCR beta chains appeared to be HLA-restricted, and the HLA associations seemed to be driven largely by CMV exposure. A further reported finding was that TCR beta sequences accurately predicted the HLA-A and HLA-B alleles for most subjects in the first cohort. In an earlier analysis of some 550 of the donors, most TCR beta V segments were observed in productive rearrangements about 90% or about 30% of the time, broadly matching IMGT annotations. For the cohort, immune exposure information was limited to CMV serostatus. The cohort was sequenced for TCR beta chains only, and without alpha or paired-chain data the features that could be detected were limited. A later analysis reported that several top co-occurrence clusters appeared linked to parvovirus B19, influenza, CMV and Epstein-Barr virus. The authors suggested that the approach could potentially be generalized to other disease states and immunological phenotypes. According to a later genetic analysis, donors in an Asian-associated ancestry cluster had fewer N-insertions in productive TCRs than the approximately 670-donor mean. According to a later analysis, TCR association rates differed among HLA loci, with DRB1 alleles showing the most associated TCRs and HLA-C alleles showing the fewest. Strong co-occurrence of HLA alleles, especially DR and DQ, made assigning TCR associations to individual alleles difficult. A group of highly shared sequence variants was considered likely to be a technical artifact of the sequencing pipeline. Because some donors lacked HLA typing at each locus, the association tests relied only on the typed subset. At a false discovery rate of 0.05, a later analysis linked under 20,000 TCR beta sequences to specific HLA alleles. In vitro tests confirmed that a few of the cytomegalovirus-associated TCR beta chains recognize cytomegalovirus antigens. The classifier was reported to diagnose cytomegalovirus status with high specificity and sensitivity in both the original cohort and the validation cohort. Most TCR sequences were seen in very few donors, while some public TCRs were found in many individuals. Some IMGT-functional V segments, including TRBV6-2 and TRBV6-3, could not be distinguished by the 87-base-pair reads and were therefore excluded. The earlier analysis of 587 of the donors excluded roughly 16 rarely observed V segments, including chromosome 9 orphons, because counts were too low. Roughly uniform sequencing depth across donors was assumed in presence/absence analyses, although this assumption may not hold.

The cohort consisted of 666 healthy bone marrow donors. At the time of sampling, all cohort members were nominally healthy, though unrecorded immune exposures were likely present. The donor tested CMV seropositive and was one of the 289 seropositive cohort members. A peripheral blood sample was collected from each donor, and TCR beta sequencing was performed on peripheral blood mononuclear cells. Genomic DNA was extracted from the blood cell samples with the Qiagen DNeasy Blood Extraction Kit. Library method: the immunoSEQ multiplex PCR assay. For the multiplex PCR, a mixture combining 60 forward primers for TCR Vbeta segments and 13 reverse primers for TCR Jbeta segments was used. A multiplex PCR assay on genomic DNA amplified the CDR3 region of rearranged TCR beta genes. The Illumina HiSeq System was used to sequence the amplified TCR beta libraries as 87-base-pair reads. The paper's data handling went like this. A later analysis counted 65 million to 90 million unique TCR beta chains across the approximately 700 repertoires, and around 9.9 million of these chains were shared by at least two donors. Raw reads were error-corrected and collapsed into unique sequences by a nearest-neighbor algorithm in which closely related sequences were merged to remove PCR and sequencing errors. CDR3 sequences were aligned to IMGT reference sequences to assign V, D and J gene segments. For a sequence to be retained, at least a six-nucleotide match to both a V gene segment and a J gene segment was required. A rearrangement counted as productive if the CDR3 had no stop codons and remained in frame with V and J, and every other rearrangement counted as non-productive. CDR3 was defined according to IMGT convention as the region running from the second conserved V-encoded cysteine to the conserved J-encoded phenylalanine. The earlier analysis of about 590 of the donors excluded sequences that lacked an unambiguous match to a single V gene segment. An earlier analysis of fewer than 650 of the donors classified V segments as functional when productive rearrangements were above 56.7% and as segregating when the standard deviation between donors was above 5%. A statistical classification framework was built for diagnosing cytomegalovirus status from the catalog of TCR beta chain sequences. V and J gene assignment, in a later analysis, came from comparing TCR nucleotide sequences with IMGT/GENE-DB human TR gene sequences. In a later analysis, CDR3 sequences and most-parsimonious VDJ recombination scenarios were assigned using the TCRdist pipeline. In a later analysis, every TCR beta chain was defined by the combination of its CDR3 amino acid sequence and its V-gene family, and reads without a unique V-gene family were dropped. A later analysis removed 450 to 600 highly shared, low-generation-probability nucleotide sequences to deal with suspected cross-contamination and a sequencing artifact. A later analysis calculated a clonal expansion index for each public chain from normalized within-repertoire ranks of inferred template counts. A later analysis computed generation probabilities with a VDJ recombination model fitted to out-of-frame rearrangements, and checked the results against IGoR. A later analysis scored TCR-TCR, TCR-HLA and TCR-CMV co-occurrence with hypergeometric tests, applying a repertoire-size bias correction to TCR pairs. In a later analysis, false discovery rates were estimated by permuting HLA or CMV assignments 20 times. A later analysis grouped co-occurring TCRs with DBSCAN, adding TCRdist sequence similarity when clustering within HLA-allele-positive subsets. Repertoires with fewer than 30,000 or more than 120,000 public chains were left out of co-occurrence clustering, as were a handful of repertoires with anomalous nucleotide sharing. TCRdb mirrors the immuneACCESS table, restricted to in-frame sequences. Some clones are absent from its copies; in checked studies, under half trace to an unresolved V gene, and the reason for the others is unknown. V and J calls and clone size are copied from that table; D and trimming were computed from the DNA. In all, the sample holds 150,000 to 200,000 clones, and 81% of those were seen once. The ten largest clonotypes hold roughly 4.9% of the sample.

From the cysteine through the phenylalanine, the CDR3 covers 17 amino acids. CDR3 DNA is the only sequence kept; it has 51 bases, read in frame from the first base. V loses 2 bases at its end and J loses 9 bases; junction bases beyond the gene matches: 16. CDR1 SGHDN and CDR2 FVKESK are derived from the germline V gene. With respect to this clone: What antigen it recognizes has not been identified. Qualities for individual bases were not recorded, and no much larger clone is one base off.

This TCR was sampled from a woman under 30 in good health and CMV-seropositive. The chain is made from TRBV14 and TRBJ2-1; the central 7 bases match TRBD1. Sequencing was performed on PBMCs. The bases read TGTGCCAGCAGCCAACCGGGGACAGAAAGGCCTGGTGGTGAGCAGTTCTTC. Its translation is CASSQPGTERPGGEQFF.